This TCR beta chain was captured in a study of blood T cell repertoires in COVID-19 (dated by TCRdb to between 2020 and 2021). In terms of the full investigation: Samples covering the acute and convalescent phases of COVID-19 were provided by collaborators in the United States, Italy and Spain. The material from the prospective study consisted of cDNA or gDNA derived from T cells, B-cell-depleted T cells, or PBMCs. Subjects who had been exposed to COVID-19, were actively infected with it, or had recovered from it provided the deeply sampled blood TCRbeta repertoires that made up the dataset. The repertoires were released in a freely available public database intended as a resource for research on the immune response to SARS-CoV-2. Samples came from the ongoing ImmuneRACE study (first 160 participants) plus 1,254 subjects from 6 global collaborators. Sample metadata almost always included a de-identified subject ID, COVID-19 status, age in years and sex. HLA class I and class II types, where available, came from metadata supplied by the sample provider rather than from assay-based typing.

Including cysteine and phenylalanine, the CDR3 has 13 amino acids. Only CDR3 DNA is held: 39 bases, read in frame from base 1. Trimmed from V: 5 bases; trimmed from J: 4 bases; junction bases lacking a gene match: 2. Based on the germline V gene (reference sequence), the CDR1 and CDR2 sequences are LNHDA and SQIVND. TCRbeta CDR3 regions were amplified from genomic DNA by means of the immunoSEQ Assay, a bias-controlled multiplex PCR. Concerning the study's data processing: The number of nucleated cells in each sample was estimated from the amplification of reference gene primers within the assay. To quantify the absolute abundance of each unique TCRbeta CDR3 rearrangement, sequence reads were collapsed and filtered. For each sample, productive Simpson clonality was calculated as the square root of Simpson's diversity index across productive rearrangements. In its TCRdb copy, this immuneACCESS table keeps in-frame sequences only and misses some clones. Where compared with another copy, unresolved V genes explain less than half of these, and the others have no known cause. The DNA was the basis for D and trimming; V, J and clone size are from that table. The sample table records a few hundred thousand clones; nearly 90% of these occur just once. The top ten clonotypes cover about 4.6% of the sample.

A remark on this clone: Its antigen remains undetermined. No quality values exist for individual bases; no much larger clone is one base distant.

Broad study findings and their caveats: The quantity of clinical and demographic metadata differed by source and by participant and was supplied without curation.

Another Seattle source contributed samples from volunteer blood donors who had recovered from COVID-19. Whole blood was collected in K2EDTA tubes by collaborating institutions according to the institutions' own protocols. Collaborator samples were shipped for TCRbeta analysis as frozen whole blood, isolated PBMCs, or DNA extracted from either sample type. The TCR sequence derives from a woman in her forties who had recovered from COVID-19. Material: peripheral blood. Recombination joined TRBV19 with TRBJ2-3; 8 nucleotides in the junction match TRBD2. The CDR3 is CASSVGLADTQYF. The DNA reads TGTGCCAGTAGTGTGGGACTAGCAGATACGCAGTATTTT.